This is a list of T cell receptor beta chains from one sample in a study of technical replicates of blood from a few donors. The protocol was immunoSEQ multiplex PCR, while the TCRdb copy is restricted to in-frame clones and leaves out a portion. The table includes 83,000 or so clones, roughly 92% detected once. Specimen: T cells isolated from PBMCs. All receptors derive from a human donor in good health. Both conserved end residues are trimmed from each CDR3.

ASSPLLVGHEQY,TRBJ2-7,TRBV7-8
ASSPYQGGENGELF,TRBJ2-2,TRBV18
SANAGTGIYEQY,TRBJ2-7,TRBV29-1
ASSTTANEKLF,TRBJ1-4,TRBV19
ASSWTGEDEQY,TRBJ2-7,TRBV7-7
ASSVPGGTYEQY,TRBJ2-7,TRBV6-4
ASSEGIGQDTEAF,TRBJ1-1,TRBV25-1
ASSSRGQGQAYEQY,TRBJ2-7,TRBV7-9
ASSGGTGDYNEQF,TRBJ2-1,TRBV28
ASSPGTGGREQF,TRBJ2-1,TRBV6-1
ASRNPTGNQPQH,TRBJ1-5,TRBV6-5
SGGDLLSYEQY,TRBJ2-7,TRBV29-1
ASSAGGTGSNYGYT,TRBJ1-2,TRBV6-1
ASSRTGRMNTEAF,TRBJ1-1,TRBV5-6
ASSLLAGAPEETQY,TRBJ2-5,TRBV7-6
ASSSWGAVGPISYEQY,TRBJ2-7,TRBV7-9
ASSPTRRTSST,TRBJ1-2,TRBV7-2
ASSYQQGAYEQY,TRBJ2-7,TRBV6-5
ASSYSMRHEQF,TRBJ2-1,TRBV6-5
AHQDSGSGFYTGELF,TRBJ2-2,TRBV28
ASSHRTDSYEQY,TRBJ2-7,TRBV13
ANRQGINQPQH,TRBJ1-5,TRBV28
ASSYIGSGNYGYT,TRBJ1-2,TRBV6-5
ASTMTGPGTLDGQY,TRBJ2-7,TRBV27
ASSSSGRWAYNEQF,TRBJ2-1,TRBV5-1
ASSLSRTGGEKLF,TRBJ1-4,TRBV5-1
SVVKRGGEQY,TRBJ2-7,TRBV29-1
AWSLTVSYEQY,TRBJ2-7,TRBV30
ASSFPDYAPQNEQF,TRBJ2-1,TRBV5-1
AISEGQASYEQY,TRBJ2-7,TRBV10-3
ASSERNSPNTEAF,TRBJ1-1,TRBV6-1
ASSSLAGGRGTKNIQY,TRBJ2-4,TRBV11-2
ASSSRGQPQH,TRBJ1-5,TRBV19
ASRALVGDTEAF,TRBJ1-1,TRBV2
ASSWRGRDTEAF,TRBJ1-1,TRBV7-3
AISVQGGGNTIY,TRBJ1-3,TRBV10-3
ASREQTGVTAEKLF,TRBJ1-4,TRBV10-2
ASSPLDSPFSYEQY,TRBJ2-7,TRBV14
ASSSYRGAREKLF,TRBJ1-4,TRBV6-5
ASSYARGFTYEQY,TRBJ2-7,TRBV6-5
ATTRGARTGELF,TRBJ2-2,TRBV27
ASSQGTGNSGNTIY,TRBJ1-3,TRBV4-1